This T cell receptor beta chain was found in a study of post-analysis software for immune sequencing data. Study-wide findings and caveats: Among five TRBV segments more frequent in patients than controls were TRBV5-6, TRBV5-1 and TRBV20-1.

Built from TCR beta cDNA, the libraries had unique molecular identifiers in them. TCRdb reprocessed the PCR reads via MiXCR and lists one record per CDR3 protein. The table lists fewer than 850,000 distinct CDR3 sequences, about 32% of them singletons. As regards this clonotype: No antigen is known for it.

Trimming cost V 6 bases and J 9 bases; bases outside gene matches: 6. CDR1 is SQVTM, CDR2 ANQGSEA, per germline. The CDR3 length is 13 residues. The rearrangement links TRBV29-1 to TRBJ2-1; 12 bases match TRBD2. The receptor comes from a girl between 10 and 17 years old with multiple sclerosis. The source material was blood. The CDR3 DNA reads as TGCAGCGTCCTGGGACTAGCGGGTCTTGAGCAGTTCTTC. It encodes CSVLGLAGLEQFF.